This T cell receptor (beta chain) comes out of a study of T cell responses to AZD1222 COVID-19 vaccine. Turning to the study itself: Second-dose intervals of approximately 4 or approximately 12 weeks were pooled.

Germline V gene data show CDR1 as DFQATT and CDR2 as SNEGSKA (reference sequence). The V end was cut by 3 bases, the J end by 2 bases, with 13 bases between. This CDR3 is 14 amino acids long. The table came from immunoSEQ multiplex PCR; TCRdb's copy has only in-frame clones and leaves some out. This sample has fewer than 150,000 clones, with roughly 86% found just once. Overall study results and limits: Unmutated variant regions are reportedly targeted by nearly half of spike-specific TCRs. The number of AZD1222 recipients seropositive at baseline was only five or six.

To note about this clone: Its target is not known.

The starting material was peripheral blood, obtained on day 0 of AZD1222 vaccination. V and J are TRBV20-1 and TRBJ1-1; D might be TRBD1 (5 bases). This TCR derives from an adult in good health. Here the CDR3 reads CSASLGPGNTEAFF. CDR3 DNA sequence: TGCAGTGCTAGTTTGGGGCCGGGCAACACTGAAGCTTTCTTT.